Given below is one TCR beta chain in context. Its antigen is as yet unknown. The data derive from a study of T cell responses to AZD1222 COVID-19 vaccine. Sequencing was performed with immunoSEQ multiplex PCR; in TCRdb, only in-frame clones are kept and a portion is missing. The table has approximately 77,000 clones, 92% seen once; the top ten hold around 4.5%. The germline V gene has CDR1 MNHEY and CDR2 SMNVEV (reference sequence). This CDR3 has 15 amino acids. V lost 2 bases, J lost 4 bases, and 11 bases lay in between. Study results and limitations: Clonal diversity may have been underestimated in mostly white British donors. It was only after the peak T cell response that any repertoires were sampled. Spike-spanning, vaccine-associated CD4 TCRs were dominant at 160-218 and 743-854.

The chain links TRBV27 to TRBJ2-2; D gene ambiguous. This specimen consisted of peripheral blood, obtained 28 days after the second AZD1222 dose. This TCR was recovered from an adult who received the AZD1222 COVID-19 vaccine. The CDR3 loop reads CASSLVLLTTGELFF. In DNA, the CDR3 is TGTGCCAGCAGTTTAGTCCTCCTAACCACCGGGGAGCTGTTTTTT.